This T cell receptor beta chain came from a study of blood T cell repertoires in COVID-19. Study-wide background: There were acute and convalescent COVID-19 samples, and they came from the United States, Italy and Spain. The analysed material was cDNA or gDNA that came from T cells, B-cell-depleted T cells, or PBMCs.

The study drew participants aged about 18 to 89 years from 20 to 30 US areas. Participant-reported clinical history was the basis for cohort assignment. The germline V gene encodes CDR1 GTSNPN and CDR2 SVGIG (reference sequence). This CDR3 is built from 13 residues. Repertoires were generated with immunoSEQ multiplex PCR, while TCRdb's copy carries only in-frame clones and drops some. The sample lists 150,000 or so clones; roughly 87% were seen once. Specimen: PBMCs or T cells enriched from blood (not recorded which). The chain couples TRBV30 to TRBJ2-3; D possibly corresponds to TRBD1 (5 bases). The sequence was obtained from a human donor with acute COVID-19. The donor label of this sample is uncertain. CDR3 sequence reads: CAGLQGSTDTQYF. The CDR3 DNA is TGTGCGGGGCTTCAGGGCAGCACAGATACGCAGTATTTT.